The clone carrying this T cell receptor (beta chain) has at least ten counts. The antigen remains undetermined. Library preparation tagged each individual cDNA molecule with a unique molecular identifier. Original methodology: Counting gave a median of around 89,000 TCRs per sample, with values ranging from about 23,224 to 690,600. A single record per CDR3 protein comes from TCRdb applying MiXCR to the RACE reads. It is TCRdb's table, rather than the study itself, that gives the V and J calls and clone size. The sample has fewer than 50,000 distinct CDR3 sequences; around 3.6% are singletons. The data stem from a study of human T cells and chemical hapten exposure. Background on the study: Minor volume differences among pooled libraries chiefly drove per-sample TCR yield variation. Study results and caveats: Once DPC sensitization occurred, TCRs above 1 in 1000 frequency showed no change.

Time point indicated: healthy volunteer bleed at 6 weeks. Total RNA was isolated from whole blood that had not been fractionated. The sample consisted of whole blood. The receptor was isolated from a human donor in good health. Some clones in this sample may be carry-over from other donors' samples.

The CDR3 nucleotides are TGTGCCATCAGTGAGTCAAGCGGCACAGATACGCAGTATTTT. Protein sequence: CAISESSGTDTQYF. The chain uses TRBV10-3 and TRBJ2-3; unclear D gene. Germline V gene data show CDR1 as ENHRY and CDR2 as SYGVKD. This CDR3 region has 14 residues. V gave up 0 bases and J gave up 1 base, with 5 bases separating them.